This passage covers 17 T cell receptor beta chains from one sample sequenced in a study of T cell changes during pregnancy in multiple sclerosis. Assay: immunoSEQ multiplex PCR; the TCRdb copy retains only in-frame clones and omits some. The table has fewer than 130,000 clones, roughly 90% seen once; the top ten hold 3.5%. The sequenced sample was peripheral blood, obtained after pregnancy. These receptors all come from a female donor with multiple sclerosis, enrolled in a pregnancy study.

This chain joins TRBV5-1 and TRBJ1-3, with D uncertain. V lost 0 bases and J lost 0, with 13 bases in between. The CDR3 totals 17 residues. Germline assignment: CDR1 SGHRS and CDR2 YFSETQ. The CDR3 loop is CASSLGGVTFSGNTIYF. The CDR3 region has the DNA TGCGCCAGCAGCTTGGGTGGAGTAACCTTCTCTGGAAACACCATATATTTT.

This chain uses TRBV30 with TRBJ2-1, with D possibly TRBD1 on 6 matching bases. Trimming stripped 3 bases from V and 5 bases from J, with 8 bases between. In germline, CDR1 is GTSNPN, CDR2 SVGIG (reference sequence). This CDR3 has 12 residues. CDR3 nucleotides: TGTGCCTGGAGGGGGGCCCACAATGAGCAGTTCTTC. It translates to CAWRGAHNEQFF.

This chain uses TRBV19 with TRBJ2-7; 9 bases are a match to TRBD1. The CDR3 totals 16 residues. Losses at the gene ends were 6 bases for V and 2 bases for J; bases not matched to a gene: 11. Germline V gene lookup returns CDR1 LNHDA and CDR2 SQIVND (reference sequence). The DNA for the CDR3 is TGTGCCAGTAGCACCACGTCTGGGACAGGGACCTACGAGCAGTACTTC. The encoded protein is CASSTTSGTGTYEQYF. The variable domain in full, completed from reference TRBV19 and TRBJ2-7, reads DGGITQSPKYLFRKEGQNVTLSCEQNLNHDAMYWYRQDPGQGLRLIYYSQIVNDFQKGDIAEGYSVSREKKESFPLTVTSAQKNPTAFYLCASSTTSGTGTYEQYFGPGTRLTVT.

V usage is TRBV27 and J usage is TRBJ1-3; TRBD1 agrees at 7 bases. The V gene end was trimmed by 5 bases and the J gene end by 2 bases; junction bases not matched to a gene: 9. Germline lookup yields CDR1 MNHEY and CDR2 SMNVEV (reference sequence). The CDR3 loop spans 16 amino acids. The CDR3 bases are TGTGCCAGCAGTCCCACCTGGGACAGAACTGGAAACACCATATATTTT. This sequence encodes CASSPTWDRTGNTIYF.

V usage is TRBV7-2 and J usage is TRBJ2-7; the D gene is possibly TRBD2 (6 bases). The germline gives CDR1 SGHTA, CDR2 FQGNSA. V shed 5 bases and J shed 4 bases, with 9 bases lying between them. This CDR3 spans 12 amino acids. The CDR3 spells CASSRGGYEQYF. Written as DNA, the CDR3 is TGTGCCAGCAGCCGTGGGGGGTACGAGCAGTACTTC.

The chain links TRBV6-5 to TRBJ1-1; weak D call: TRBD1 (6 bases). Germline V lookup: CDR1 MNHEY, CDR2 SVGAGI. The CDR3 has 15 residues. Trimming took off 6 bases at V and 1 base at J, with 15 bases between the two ends. CDR3 nucleotide sequence: TGTGCCAGCAGCCTCACCGGGACACCGAACACTGAAGCTTTCTTT. Translated, it gives CASSLTGTPNTEAFF.

The gene calls are TRBV27 and TRBJ2-7; perhaps TRBD1 as D (6 bases). Trimming removed 3 bases at V and 7 bases at J, with 16 bases between. The CDR3 extends over 14 amino acids. In germline, CDR1 is MNHEY, CDR2 SMNVEV (reference sequence). The CDR3 nucleotides read TGTGCCAGCAGTTTTACCGCAGGGGCGAGGGAGCAGTACTTC. It codes for CASSFTAGAREQYF.

The V and J genes are TRBV27 and TRBJ1-2; weak D call: TRBD1 (6 bases). Per germline, CDR1 MNHEY and CDR2 SMNVEV (reference sequence). V was pared by 5 bases and J by 6 bases, with 13 bases between. There are 13 residues in the CDR3. The CDR3 protein is CASSKQGWDGYTF. DNA for the CDR3: TGTGCCAGCAGTAAACAGGGTTGGGATGGCTACACCTTC.

The genes are TRBV18 and TRBJ1-6, with 9 bases aligning to TRBD1. Trimming took 2 bases from V and 9 from J; bases not matched to a gene: 8. This CDR3 comprises 16 residues. The V gene's germline CDR1 is KGHSH and CDR2 LQKENI. The CDR3 reads CASSPNHRTGVSPLHF. The CDR3 DNA reads as TGTGCCAGCTCACCAAATCATCGGACAGGGGTTTCACCCCTCCACTTT. Filled out from reference TRBV18 and TRBJ1-6, the complete variable domain reads NAGVMQNPRHLVRRRGQEARLRCSPMKGHSHVYWYRQLPEEGLKFMVYLQKENIIDESGMPKERFSAEFPKEGPSILRIQQVVRGDSAAYFCASSPNHRTGVSPLHFGNGTRLTVT.

The rearrangement joins TRBV29-1 to TRBJ2-1; the match to TRBD2 covers 7 bases. Per the germline V gene, CDR1 is SQVTM and CDR2 is ANQGSEA. Trimming at V came to 3 bases and at J to 4 bases, leaving 6 bases not matched to a gene. The CDR3 loop spans 14 amino acids. The CDR3, as DNA: TGCAGCGTTGACGCAGCGGGGCTATACAATGAGCAGTTCTTC. Translated: CSVDAAGLYNEQFF.

The chain has TRBV6-1 and TRBJ2-3; 12 bases map to TRBD2. Germline V gene lookup returns CDR1 MNHNS and CDR2 SASEGT. This CDR3 has 14 residues. Trimming took 7 bases from V and 2 from J; bases not matched to a gene: 1. CDR3 bases: TGTGCCAGCACTAGCGGGGGGGCCACAGATACGCAGTATTTT. It yields the protein CASTSGGATDTQYF.

The CDR3 is CASRSGDSYEQYF. As DNA, the CDR3 is TGCGCCAGCAGGTCAGGGGACAGTTACGAGCAGTACTTC. The J gene is TRBJ2-7, the V gene TRBV4-1; 7 bases are shared with TRBD1. CDR1 is MGHRA, CDR2 YSYEKL, per germline. The V and J ends lost 6 bases and 4 bases, in that order; junction bases with no gene match: 6. CDR3 length: 13 residues.

The chain has TRBV6-6 and TRBJ1-6; 9 positions agree with TRBD1. V was clipped by 2 bases and J by 7 bases; unmatched bases: 6. Germline CDR1 is MNHNY and CDR2 is SVGAGI (reference sequence). CDR3 length: 16 amino acids. The CDR3 sequence is CASSYPGQGTNSPLHF. CDR3 DNA sequence: TGTGCCAGCAGTTACCCGGGACAGGGCACGAATTCACCCCTCCACTTT.

The chain links TRBV7-9 to TRBJ2-5, with D possibly TRBD1 on 5 matching bases. V was trimmed by 0 bases and J by 5 bases, leaving 10 bases between them. The CDR3 runs to 14 residues. The germline V gene encodes CDR1 SEHNR and CDR2 FQNEAQ (reference sequence). This CDR3 is CASSLAGLGETQYF. The CDR3 bases are TGTGCCAGCAGCTTAGCGGGGCTTGGGGAGACCCAGTACTTC.

This clone was detected only a few times. V usage is TRBV5-8 and J usage is TRBJ2-3; the match to TRBD2 covers 7 bases. V trimming: 4 bases; J trimming: 4 bases; junction bases outside the gene matches: 6. Germline CDR1 and CDR2: SGHTS and YDEGEE. This CDR3 has 14 residues. The CDR3 coding sequence is TGTGCCAGCAGCCTACTTGCGGGGGCAGATACGCAGTATTTT. This gives the protein CASSLLAGADTQYF.

This chain uses TRBV19 with TRBJ2-2; D ambiguous. The CDR3 is 12 residues long. CDR1 is LNHDA and CDR2 is SQIVND in the germline V gene (reference sequence). V shed 4 bases and J shed 6 bases, with 6 bases lying between them. In nucleotides, the CDR3 is TGTGCCAGTAGTACCATGTCCGGGGAGCTGTTTTTT. As protein: CASSTMSGELFF.

V and J are TRBV30 and TRBJ1-2; no clear D. The germline V and J ends were trimmed by 8 bases and 8 bases, with 9 bases remaining between them. This CDR3 contains 9 residues. Germline values: CDR1 GTSNPN, CDR2 SVGIG (reference sequence). DNA of the CDR3: TGTGCCGGCGGAAGGGGCTACACCTTC. This codes for CAGGRGYTF. The whole variable domain, filled in from reference TRBV30 and TRBJ1-2, reads SQTIHQWPATLVQPVGSPLSLECTVEGTSNPNLYWYRQAAGRGLQLLFYSVGIGQISSEVPQNLSASRPQDRQFILSSKKLLLSDSGFYLCAGGRGYTFGSGTRLTVV.